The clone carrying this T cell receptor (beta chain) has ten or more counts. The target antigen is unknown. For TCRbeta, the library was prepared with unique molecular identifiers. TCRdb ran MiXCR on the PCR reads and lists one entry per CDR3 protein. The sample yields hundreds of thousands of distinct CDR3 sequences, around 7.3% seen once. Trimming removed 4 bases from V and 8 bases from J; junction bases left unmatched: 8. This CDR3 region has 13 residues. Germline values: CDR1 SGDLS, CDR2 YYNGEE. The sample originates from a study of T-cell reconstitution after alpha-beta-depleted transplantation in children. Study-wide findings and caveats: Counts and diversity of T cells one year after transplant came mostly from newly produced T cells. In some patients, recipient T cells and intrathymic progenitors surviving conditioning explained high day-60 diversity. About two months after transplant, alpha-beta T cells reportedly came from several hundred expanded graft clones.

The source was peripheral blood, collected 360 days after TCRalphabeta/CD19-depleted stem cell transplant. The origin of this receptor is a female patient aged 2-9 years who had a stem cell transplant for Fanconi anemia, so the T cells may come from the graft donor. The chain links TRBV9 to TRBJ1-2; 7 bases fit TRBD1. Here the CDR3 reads CASSRDRAAGYTF. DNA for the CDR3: TGTGCCAGCAGCCGAGACAGGGCGGCAGGCTACACCTTC.